These 6 T cell receptor beta chains were all obtained from the same sample, sequenced in a study of radiotherapy plus CTLA-4 blockade in lung cancer. Libraries were prepared by immunoSEQ multiplex PCR; TCRdb keeps only in-frame clonotypes and omits some of them. There are approximately 98,000 clones in the sample; 80% to 85% occur only once, and roughly 3.5% lies in the top ten. Sequencing used peripheral blood, obtained from a patient treated with radiotherapy plus ipilimumab. These receptors were taken from a human donor with non-small cell lung cancer who had a partial response to radiotherapy plus ipilimumab.

Only a few counts were recorded for this clone. V is TRBV2 and J is TRBJ1-2; 7 bases map to TRBD1. CDR3 size: 15 residues. The J segment lost 0 bases and the V segment lost 8 bases, leaving 9 bases of the junction unmatched. Germline assignment: CDR1 SNHLY and CDR2 FYNNEI. The DNA of the CDR3 is TGTGCCAGCGGGGGAGCAGGGGGACCTAACTATGGCTACACCTTC. Its translation: CASGGAGGPNYGYTF. Complete variable domain (other parts from reference TRBV2 and TRBJ1-2): EPEVTQTPSHQVTQMGQEVILRCVPISNHLYFYWYRQILGQKVEFLVSFYNNEISEKSEIFDDQFSVERPDGSNFTLKIRSTKLEDSAMYFCASGGAGGPNYGYTFGSGTRLTVV.

V and J are TRBV5-1 and TRBJ2-7; the match to TRBD2 covers 8 bases. Germline V CDR1 and CDR2: SGHRS, YFSETQ. J lost 2 bases, V lost 0 bases, and 4 bases had no gene match. This CDR3 region has 15 residues. The DNA for the CDR3 is TGCGCCAGCAGCTTGGCGGGGGGGCCCCCCTACGAGCAGTACTTC. Its protein is CASSLAGGPPYEQYF.

The chain links TRBV28 to TRBJ2-7; no clear D. The V end was cut by 3 bases, the J end by 2 bases, with 20 bases between. Germline CDR1 reads MDHEN; CDR2 reads SYDVKM. The CDR3 contains 17 residues. The CDR3 nucleotides read TGTGCCAGCAGTTTTTCTTTGCGGAATCGGGTTGCCTACGAGCAGTACTTC. It encodes CASSFSLRNRVAYEQYF.

CDR3 nucleotides: TGTGCCAGTAGCAAGTCCCGGGACTTTTATCAGCCCCAGCATTTT. Its protein product is CASSKSRDFYQPQHF. The J gene is TRBJ1-5, the V gene TRBV19; perhaps TRBD1 as D (5 bases). This CDR3 spans 15 amino acids. Germline lookup yields CDR1 LNHDA and CDR2 SQIVND (reference sequence). The V end lost 6 bases, the J end lost 5 bases, and 17 bases lay between the germline ends.

The genes are TRBV2 and TRBJ2-2, with TRBD1 identical over 8 bases. Germline V CDR1 and CDR2: SNHLY, FYNNEI. V shed 8 bases, J shed 6 bases, and the junction held 5 bases outside the gene matches. This CDR3 comprises 13 residues. CDR3 DNA sequence: TGTGCCAGCGGGGAACAGGGGGCCGGGGAGCTGTTTTTT. Protein product: CASGEQGAGELFF.

The chain recombines TRBV7-9 with TRBJ1-5; D is unresolved. V lost 5 bases and J lost 0, with 8 bases in between. Germline values: CDR1 SEHNR, CDR2 FQNEAQ (reference sequence). The CDR3 spans 14 residues. CDR3 sequence: CASSVQNSNQPQHF. CDR3 bases: TGTGCCAGCAGCGTACAGAATAGCAATCAGCCCCAGCATTTT.